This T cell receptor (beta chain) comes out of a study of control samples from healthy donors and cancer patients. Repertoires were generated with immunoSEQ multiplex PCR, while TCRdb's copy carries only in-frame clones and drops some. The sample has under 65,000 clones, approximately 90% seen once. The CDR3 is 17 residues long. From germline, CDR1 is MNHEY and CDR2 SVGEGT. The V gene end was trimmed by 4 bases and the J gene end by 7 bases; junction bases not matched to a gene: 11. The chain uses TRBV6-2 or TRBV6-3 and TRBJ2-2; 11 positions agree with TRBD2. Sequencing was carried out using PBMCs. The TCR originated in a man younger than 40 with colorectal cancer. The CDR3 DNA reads TGTGCCAGCAGTTCCCGTTTAGCGGGGGGGCGCATCGGGGAGCTGTTTTTT. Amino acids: CASSSRLAGGRIGELFF.